The 8 T cell receptor beta chains reported below all come from one sample, sequenced in a study of PD-1 blockade in mismatch repair-deficient tumors. The method was immunoSEQ multiplex PCR; TCRdb's version includes in-frame clones alone and lacks a portion of them. Of 70,000 to 90,000 clones listed, roughly 80% are singletons. The sequencing used peripheral blood, collected 44 weeks after starting pembrolizumab. The receptors shown here come from an adult with mismatch repair-deficient cancer.

The rearrangement uses TRBV5-6 and TRBJ2-1; 8 bases align to TRBD1. The CDR3 totals 16 residues. Per the germline V gene, CDR1 is SGHDT and CDR2 is YYEEEE. With V trimmed by 4 bases and J by 3 bases, 9 bases remained unmatched. The CDR3 nucleotides read TGTGCCAGCAGCGCTCCAGGGGGCTGGGGCTACAATGAGCAGTTCTTC. Translating it yields CASSAPGGWGYNEQFF.

The chain employs TRBV7-9 and TRBJ2-1; the match to TRBD1 covers 10 bases. The CDR3 extends over 15 amino acids. Germline V gene lookup returns CDR1 SEHNR and CDR2 FQNEAQ (reference sequence). Unmatched junction bases numbered 5, after V lost 1 base and J lost 8 bases. DNA for the CDR3: TGTGCCAGCAGCTTAGGACAGGGGGCGAAGGATGAGCAGTTCTTC. It yields the protein CASSLGQGAKDEQFF.

The V call is TRBV5-6, the J call TRBJ2-1; 13 nucleotides match TRBD2. The length of the CDR3 is 16 residues. The ends lost 0 bases at V and 8 bases at J; junction bases unmatched: 5. CDR1 is SGHDT, CDR2 YYEEEE, per germline. The CDR3 DNA is TGTGCCAGCAGCTTGGTGTCACTAGCGGGAGGGTATGAGCAGTTCTTC. Encoded protein: CASSLVSLAGGYEQFF. Combining the CDR3 with reference TRBV5-6 and TRBJ2-1 gives the whole variable domain DAGVTQSPTHLIKTRGQQVTLRCSPKSGHDTVSWYQQALGQGPQFIFQYYEEEERQRGNFPDRFSGHQFPNYSSELNVNALLLGDSALYLCASSLVSLAGGYEQFFGPGTRLTVL.

J is TRBJ2-1 and V is TRBV11-3; a possible D gene is TRBD1 (6 bases). The CDR3 loop spans 17 amino acids. Germline values: CDR1 SGHNT, CDR2 YENEEA. Trimming took off 2 bases at V and 7 bases at J, with 21 bases between the two ends. This CDR3 reads CASSLSLGVAGENEQFF. The DNA for the CDR3 is TGTGCCAGCAGCTTATCGCTCGGGGTTGCAGGGGAGAATGAGCAGTTCTTC.

The gene calls are TRBV7-6 and TRBJ2-1; 7 bases are a match to TRBD2. Per the germline V gene, CDR1 is SGHVS and CDR2 is FNYEAQ. Germline trimming cut 0 bases from V and 0 bases from J; bases unmatched to any gene: 11. The CDR3 consists of 19 residues. CDR3 coding DNA: TGTGCCAGCAGCTTAGCGGTATGGGTCGGCGGGAGCTCCTACAATGAGCAGTTCTTC. This codes for CASSLAVWVGGSSYNEQFF.

This chain connects TRBV18 to TRBJ2-7; either TRBD1 or TRBD2 may fit D (5 bases each). CDR1 and CDR2 (germline): KGHSH, LQKENI. V was pared by 3 bases and J by 6 bases, with 12 bases between. This CDR3 region has 13 residues. In DNA form, the CDR3 reads TGTGCCAGCTCACCTCTAGGGGACGGCGAGCAGTACTTC. Its translation: CASSPLGDGEQYF.

For the CDR3, the DNA is TGTGCCAGCAGTACCCATAGCGGGAGCTACGAGCAGTACTTC. It encodes CASSTHSGSYEQYF. J is TRBJ2-7 and V is TRBV6-5; 9 nucleotides align to TRBD2. CDR1 and CDR2 from the germline V gene are MNHEY and SVGAGI. This CDR3 spans 14 amino acids. Trimming removed 5 bases from V and 3 bases from J; junction bases left unmatched: 5.

V usage is TRBV27 and J usage is TRBJ2-2; tentatively, D is TRBD2 (7 bases). Germline CDR1 reads MNHEY; CDR2 reads SMNVEV (reference sequence). The CDR3 covers 14 residues. Trimming cost V 4 bases and J 7 bases, with 13 bases left between them. The CDR3 loop reads CASSSGGAGGELFF. The CDR3 nucleotides are TGTGCCAGCAGTTCGGGGGGCGCGGGCGGGGAGCTGTTTTTT.